The present entry profiles one T cell receptor beta chain with its context. Its antigen has not been determined. No qualities accompany the bases; no much larger clone lies one base away. These data belong to a study of cytomegalovirus exposure and HLA in healthy donors (dated by TCRdb to about 2017). The study in broad terms: An earlier analysis of roughly 500 of the donors reported 250 to 300 Gb of sequence data and 100 million to 140 million unique TCR beta sequences from about 200 million T cells. A later analysis re-analyzed previously published TCR beta repertoires from 500 to 700 donors and added high-resolution HLA genotyping to study TCR occurrence patterns. Using immunosequencing, the study profiled T cell repertoires from 550 to 750 subjects and related those repertoires to cytomegalovirus serostatus. Typing coverage differed by locus: A, B, C, DRB1 and DQB1 were typed in roughly 629-630 donors, DQA1 in 522, DPA1 in over 600, and DPB1 in 400 to 490. Donor age, sex, ethnicity and CMV serostatus were compiled together with the repertoire data. On average, around 230,000 unique TCR beta nucleotide sequences were sequenced per donor among 398 genotyped donors of the cohort, with roughly 20% of those sequences being non-productive. About 320 gigabases of sequencing data and roughly 90 million unique TCR sequences were included in an early release covering roughly 700 HLA-typed donors. All discovery cohort repertoires had been generated using a single sequencing platform. An earlier analysis of roughly 580 of the donors used high-throughput TCR beta sequencing to judge whether each TCR beta V gene segment behaved as functional or pseudogenic. Because of strong linkage in the cohort, four to six DR-DQ haplotypes were treated as single units for association and clustering. HLA typing covered class I and class II loci at four-digit resolution. The aim of the study was to test whether cataloging public T cell receptors could identify signatures of past pathogen exposure. A separate validation cohort of roughly 120 different subjects was used in addition to the roughly 720-subject first cohort. Of the approximately 400 genotyped donors, 81% were placed in the genetic ancestry cluster associated with self-reported Caucasian donors. A later genetic analysis took genome-wide SNP genotypes for about three fifths of the 666 donors and used that subset as a discovery cohort. High-throughput TCR immunosequencing, statistical association of individual TCRs with disease status, and machine learning were combined to predict cytomegalovirus infection status. The later analysis used no new phenotypic data to find candidate immune exposures, relying instead on TCR beta sequences and their occurrence across donors.

The investigation overall reported the following: When HLA alleles, especially DR and DQ, strongly co-occurred, TCR associations were difficult to assign to individual alleles. A cluster of highly shared sequence variants was judged likely to represent a technical artifact of the sequencing pipeline. In a later analysis, 16,951 TCR beta sequences were associated with specific HLA alleles at a false discovery rate of 0.05. It was suggested by the authors that the approach could potentially be generalized to other disease states and immunological phenotypes. Only TCR beta chains were sequenced in this cohort, and the absence of alpha or paired-chain data limited detectable features. Several of the top co-occurrence clusters appeared to be linked to parvovirus B19, influenza, CMV and Epstein-Barr virus, according to a later analysis. Most CMV-associated TCR beta chains appeared to be HLA-restricted in a later analysis, and the HLA associations seemed to be driven largely by CMV exposure. Because some donors lacked HLA typing at each locus, the association tests relied only on the typed subset. In a later genetic analysis, a missense DCLRE1C variant was associated with V-gene and J-gene trimming of TCR beta chains, and the association was replicated in an independent cohort. Because counts were too low, seventeen rarely observed V segments, including chromosome 9 orphons, were left out of the earlier analysis of about 500 of the donors. According to a later analysis, TCR association rates differed among HLA loci, with DRB1 alleles showing the most associated TCRs and HLA-C alleles showing the fewest. In a later analysis, HLA-associated TCR beta chains showed more clonal expansion and lower generation probabilities than non-associated chains that were equally common. Immune exposure information for the cohort was limited to CMV serostatus. A further reported finding was that TCR beta sequences accurately predicted the HLA-A and HLA-B alleles for most subjects in the first cohort. According to a later genetic analysis, donors in an Asian-associated ancestry cluster had fewer N-insertions in productive TCRs than the approximately 690-donor mean. Correlated functional status among segregating V segments might reflect linkage disequilibrium, but an unknown experimental factor could not be ruled out. In the study, some 180 TCR beta chains were listed as associated with cytomegalovirus. Most TCR sequences were observed very rarely across donors, whereas some public TCRs were present in many individuals. Broadly in line with IMGT annotations, most TCR beta V segments showed up in productive rearrangements about 87% or about 30% of the time in an earlier analysis of several hundred of the donors. Sequencing depth was assumed to be roughly uniform across donors in the presence/absence analyses, though that assumption may not hold. In vitro tests confirmed that a few of the cytomegalovirus-associated TCR beta chains recognize cytomegalovirus antigens. Some IMGT-functional V segments, including TRBV6-2 and TRBV6-3, could not be distinguished by the 87-base-pair reads and were therefore excluded. Cytomegalovirus status was reported to be diagnosed by the classifier with high specificity and sensitivity in both the original and validation cohorts.

The CDR3, cysteine through phenylalanine, is 13 amino acids long. The CDR3 DNA has 39 bases and is translated from base 1. V loses 1 base, J loses 6 bases, and the germline ends lie 10 bases apart. The germline V gene (reference sequence) supplies CDR1 GTSNPN and CDR2 SVGIG. Library creation used the immunoSEQ multiplex PCR assay. For the multiplex PCR, a mixture combining 60 forward primers for TCR Vbeta segments and 13 reverse primers for TCR Jbeta segments was used. The CDR3 region of rearranged TCR beta genes was amplified from genomic DNA by a multiplex PCR assay. The Illumina HiSeq System was used to sequence the amplified TCR beta libraries as 87-base-pair reads. For the original study's pipeline: Across the 666 repertoires, a later analysis counted tens of millions of unique TCR beta chains, some 11 million of which were shared by at least two donors. A nearest-neighbor algorithm error-corrected the raw reads and collapsed the reads into unique sequences, merging closely related sequences to remove PCR and sequencing errors. CDR3 sequences were aligned to IMGT reference sequences to assign V, D and J gene segments. For a sequence to be retained, at least a six-nucleotide match to both a V gene segment and a J gene segment was required. Rearrangements were called productive when the CDR3 lacked stop codons and stayed in frame with V and J; all others were non-productive. CDR3 was defined by IMGT convention, running from the second conserved V-encoded cysteine to the conserved J-encoded phenylalanine. In an earlier analysis of 500 to 650 of the donors, sequences lacking an unambiguous match to a single V gene segment were excluded. An earlier analysis of just under 600 of the donors called V segments functional above 56.7% productive rearrangements and segregating when the between-donor standard deviation exceeded 5%. A statistical classification framework was developed to diagnose cytomegalovirus status using the catalog of TCR beta chain sequences. In a later analysis, V and J genes were assigned by comparing TCR nucleotide sequences against IMGT/GENE-DB human TR gene sequences. A later analysis assigned CDR3 sequences and most-parsimonious VDJ recombination scenarios with the TCRdist pipeline. A later analysis defined each TCR beta chain by its CDR3 amino acid sequence plus V-gene family, and excluded reads lacking a unique V-gene family. A later analysis removed several hundred highly shared, low-generation-probability nucleotide sequences to deal with suspected cross-contamination and a sequencing artifact. In a later analysis, a clonal expansion index for each public chain was calculated from normalized within-repertoire ranks of inferred template counts. In a later analysis, generation probabilities were computed with a VDJ recombination model fitted to out-of-frame rearrangements, and the resulting probabilities were checked against IGoR. Hypergeometric tests were used in a later analysis to score TCR-TCR, TCR-HLA and TCR-CMV co-occurrence, with a repertoire-size bias correction applied to the TCR pairs. False discovery rates were estimated in a later analysis by permuting HLA or CMV assignments 20 times. In a later analysis, co-occurring TCRs were grouped using DBSCAN, with TCRdist sequence similarity added in when clustering inside HLA-allele-positive subsets. Repertoires with fewer than 30,000 or more than 120,000 public chains, plus five repertoires with anomalous nucleotide sharing, were excluded from co-occurrence clustering. This immuneACCESS table, as held by TCRdb, lists in-frame sequences with V and J called but not all clones. Of the missing ones, under half trace to an unresolved V gene in checked studies; the others have no known cause. V and J calls and clone size are copied from that table; D and trimming were computed from the DNA. Recorded for this sample are 100,000 to 150,000 clones; around 83% of them occurred a single time. The top ten constitute under 3.5% of the sample.

The cohort comprised 670 or so healthy bone marrow donors. Cohort members were all nominally healthy when sampled, although unrecorded immune exposures were likely present. The donor tested CMV seronegative and was one of the 352 seronegative cohort members. Each donor provided a peripheral blood sample, and peripheral blood mononuclear cells were used for TCR beta sequencing. Genomic DNA extraction from the blood cell samples was performed with the Qiagen DNeasy Blood Extraction Kit. The source is a man aged 45-65 years in good health and CMV-seronegative. The specimen was PBMCs. Recombination linked TRBV30 to TRBJ1-5; no D gene can be assigned with confidence. The nucleotide sequence is TGTGCCTGGAGTGGGTCGGAGGGTCAGCCCCAGCATTTT. It is translated as CAWSGSEGQPQHF.